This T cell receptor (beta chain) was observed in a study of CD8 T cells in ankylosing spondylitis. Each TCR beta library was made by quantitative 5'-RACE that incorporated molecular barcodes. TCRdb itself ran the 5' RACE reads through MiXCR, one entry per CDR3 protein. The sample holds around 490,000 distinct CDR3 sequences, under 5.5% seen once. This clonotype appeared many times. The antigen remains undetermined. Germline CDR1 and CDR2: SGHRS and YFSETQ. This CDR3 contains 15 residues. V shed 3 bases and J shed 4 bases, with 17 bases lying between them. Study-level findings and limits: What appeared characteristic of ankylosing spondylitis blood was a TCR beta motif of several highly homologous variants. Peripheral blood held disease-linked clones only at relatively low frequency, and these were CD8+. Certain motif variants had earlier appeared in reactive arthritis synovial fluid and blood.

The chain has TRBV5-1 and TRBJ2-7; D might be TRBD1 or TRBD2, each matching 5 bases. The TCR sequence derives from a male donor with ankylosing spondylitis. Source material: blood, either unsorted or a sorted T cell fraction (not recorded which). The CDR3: CASSWRSDAGYEQYF. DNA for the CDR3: TGCGCCAGCAGCTGGAGGTCGGACGCAGGGTACGAGCAGTACTTC.